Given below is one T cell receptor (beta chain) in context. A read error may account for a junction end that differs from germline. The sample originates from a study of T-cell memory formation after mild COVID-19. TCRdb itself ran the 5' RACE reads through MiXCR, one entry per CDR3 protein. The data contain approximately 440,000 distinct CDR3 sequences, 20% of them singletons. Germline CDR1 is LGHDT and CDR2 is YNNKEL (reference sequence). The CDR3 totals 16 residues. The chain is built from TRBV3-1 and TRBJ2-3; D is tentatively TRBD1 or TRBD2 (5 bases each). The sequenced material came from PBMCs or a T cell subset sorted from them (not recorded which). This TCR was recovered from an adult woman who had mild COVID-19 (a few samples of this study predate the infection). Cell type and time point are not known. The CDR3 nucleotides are TGTGACAGCAGCCAAGATTCCCCCGGGGCGCACGATACGCAGTATTTT. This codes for CDSSQDSPGAHDTQYF.